This T cell receptor beta chain was recorded in a study of shared T cell receptors in the human thymus. Trimming removed 4 bases from V and 3 bases from J, with 26 bases in between. This CDR3 contains 20 residues. CDR1 is SGDLS and CDR2 is YYNGEE in the germline V gene. Repertoires were generated with immunoSEQ multiplex PCR, while TCRdb's copy carries only in-frame clones and drops some. This table holds 600,000 to 900,000 clones, around 85% found once. The sample was also reused in another study, on human thymus T cells.

The specimen sequenced was thymocytes. The clonotype originates from a girl in the first two years of life with a congenital heart defect. The chain joins TRBV9 to TRBJ1-6, with D possibly TRBD1 on 6 matching bases. CDR3 protein: CASSPGGPKSRPDYNSPLHF. Here the CDR3 DNA reads TGTGCCAGCAGCCCGGGGGGCCCGAAAAGCCGTCCTGACTATAATTCACCCCTCCACTTT.